One and the same sample provided the 9 T cell receptor beta chains below, sequenced in a study of spatial heterogeneity in lung cancer. Study-wide results and limits: In tumors, expanded intratumoral alpha and beta TCR counts tracked mutation counts.

These receptors have no known antigen. Time point specified: sample taken at primary tumor resection. TCRdb itself ran the 5' RACE reads through MiXCR, one entry per CDR3 protein. The top ten clones hold approximately 33% of a sample with more than 2,500 distinct CDR3 sequences, 5% to 7% of them seen once. The sequenced sample was lung tumor tissue, obtained at surgery. The receptors come from a male donor with early-stage non-small cell lung cancer.

This clonotype is termed medium-sized (0.01 to 0.1%). The V call is TRBV18, the J call TRBJ1-1; the D is unclear. V was clipped by 2 bases and J by 3 bases, with 7 bases between them. CDR3 size: 13 residues. Germline CDR1 and CDR2: KGHSH and LQKENI. The CDR3, as DNA: TGTGCCAGCTCACCAGTCGGGTACACTGAAGCTTTCTTT. As protein: CASSPVGYTEAFF.

The chain links TRBV11-2 to TRBJ2-2; D uncertain. This CDR3 has 13 residues. The V end lost 4 bases, the J end lost 6 bases, and 9 bases lay between the germline ends. The V gene's germline CDR1 is SGHAT and CDR2 FQNNGV. CDR3 region: CASSSTPAGELFF. The CDR3 DNA reads TGTGCCAGCAGCTCGACACCCGCCGGGGAGCTGTTTTTT.

Judged by abundance, this clonotype is medium-sized (0.01 to 0.1%). V is TRBV10-2 and J is TRBJ2-3; D tentatively reads TRBD1 or TRBD2 (5 bases each). The CDR3 loop spans 10 amino acids. The germline V and J ends were trimmed by 11 bases and 10 bases, with 13 bases remaining between them. Germline V gene lookup returns CDR1 WSHSY and CDR2 SAAADI. In DNA form, the CDR3 reads TGCGCCTCTCGGGGCTCGGCGCAGTATTTT. This sequence encodes CASRGSAQYF.

This clonotype appeared many times. The rearrangement links TRBV12-3 or TRBV12-4 to TRBJ2-5, with TRBD1 as a possible D gene (6 bases). This CDR3 has 17 residues. Trimming removed 4 bases at V and 4 bases at J, with 22 bases between. In nucleotides, the CDR3 is TGTGCCAGCAGTTATGGGATTCTTCAGGGGAGCCGAGAGACCCAGTACTTC. It specifies CASSYGILQGSRETQYF.

By its share, this clonotype is medium-sized (0.01 to 0.1%). The rearrangement joins TRBV10-3 to TRBJ2-6; D assignment may be TRBD1 or TRBD2 (6 bases each). Germline CDR1 and CDR2: ENHRY and SYGVKD. The CDR3 totals 17 residues. Trimming removed 8 bases from V and 1 base from J, with 18 bases in between. The CDR3 loop reads CAISGQRVLSGANVLTF. The CDR3 region has the DNA TGTGCCATCTCCGGACAGCGGGTTCTTTCTGGGGCCAACGTCCTGACTTTC.

This clonotype is judged large. The V call is TRBV5-1, the J call TRBJ2-3; D perhaps matches TRBD2 (5 bases). The V gene's germline CDR1 is SGHRS and CDR2 YFSETQ. The CDR3 is made up of 14 amino acids. Trimming stripped 0 bases from V and 6 bases from J, with 11 bases between. CDR3 nucleotides: TGCGCCAGCAGCTTGGTCGGGAATTTGGATACGCAGTATTTT. As protein: CASSLVGNLDTQYF.

The sample holds many counts of this clonotype. The rearrangement links TRBV28 to TRBJ2-7; perhaps TRBD2 as D (5 bases). The germline V and J ends were trimmed by 4 bases and 2 bases, with 18 bases remaining between them. The CDR3 length is 16 residues. Germline V gives CDR1 MDHEN, CDR2 SYDVKM. The CDR3 region is CASSSPSLRATYEQYF. CDR3 bases: TGTGCCAGCAGTTCCCCTAGCCTAAGGGCAACCTACGAGCAGTACTTC.

Within the sample, this clonotype is medium-sized (0.01 to 0.1%). The chain combines TRBV30 with TRBJ2-7; weak D call: TRBD2 (6 bases). The CDR3 length is 11 residues. Trimming removed 8 bases from V and 0 bases from J, with 8 bases in between. Germline CDR1 and CDR2: GTSNPN and SVGIG (reference sequence). CDR3 amino acids: CARGNSYEQYF. Here the CDR3 DNA reads TGTGCCCGCGGGAACTCCTACGAGCAGTACTTC. Full variable domain (missing parts from reference TRBV30 and TRBJ2-7): SQTIHQWPATLVQPVGSPLSLECTVEGTSNPNLYWYRQAAGRGLQLLFYSVGIGQISSEVPQNLSASRPQDRQFILSSKKLLLSDSGFYLCARGNSYEQYFGPGTRLTVT.

This clonotype is classed as medium-sized. The J gene is TRBJ1-1, the V gene TRBV4-3, with D unclear. V lost 1 base and J lost 2, with 8 bases in between. Per germline, CDR1 LGHNA and CDR2 YSLEER. This CDR3 region has 14 residues. In DNA, the CDR3 is TGCGCCAGCAGCCAAGGCCAGGTAAACACTGAAGCTTTCTTT. This codes for CASSQGQVNTEAFF.